This T cell receptor beta chain was retrieved from a study of shared clonotypes between healthy human individuals. General study points: In contrast to clonotypes shared by all four donors, non-shared clonotypes had lower generation probabilities.

Comments on this clone: The antigen remains undetermined.

Clones were sequenced by immunoSEQ multiplex PCR, and TCRdb holds only the in-frame ones, with some missing. Of 2.3 million or so clones in the sample, approximately 95% are singletons; the top ten hold about 0.37%. The CDR3 spans 16 residues. Per the germline V gene, CDR1 is KGHSH and CDR2 is LQKENI. With 0 bases clipped from V and 10 bases from J, the junction kept 9 bases outside the gene matches. Study donors comprised healthy, HIV-negative adults devoid of recent acute infection or vaccination. The sequenced sample consisted of naive CD4+ T cells from PBMCs. Subset specified: CD45RA+ positively selected. The chain couples TRBV18 to TRBJ1-4; 9 bases match TRBD1. The clonotype comes from a man aged 18 to 35 in good health. Some clones in this sample may be carry-over from other donors' samples. In DNA form, the CDR3 reads TGTGCCAGCTCACCACCGGCGGACAGGGGTTCTGGAAAACTGTTTTTT. Protein: CASSPPADRGSGKLFF.